The 30 T cell receptor beta chains below were found in one sample sequenced in a study of T cell responses to AZD1222 COVID-19 vaccine. Sequencing was performed with immunoSEQ multiplex PCR; in TCRdb, only in-frame clones are kept and a portion is missing. The table includes about 96,000 clones, 85% to 90% detected once. The sequences come from peripheral blood, collected on day 0 of AZD1222 vaccination. The receptors were gathered from an adult in good health.

The chain has TRBV5-1 and TRBJ2-2, with TRBD1 identical over 8 bases. Germline V gene data show CDR1 as SGHRS and CDR2 as YFSETQ. The CDR3 covers 15 residues. The ends lost 2 bases at V and 5 bases at J; junction bases unmatched: 5. CDR3 sequence reads: CASSFQGARTGELFF. CDR3 nucleotide sequence: TGCGCCAGCAGCTTCCAGGGGGCGCGAACCGGGGAGCTGTTTTTT.

The chain joins TRBV6-6 to TRBJ2-7; TRBD1 aligns across 7 bases. The CDR3 covers 15 residues. CDR1 is MNHNY, CDR2 SVGAGI, per germline (reference sequence). J lost 4 bases, V lost 0 bases, and 6 bases had no gene match. Here the CDR3 reads CASSYSSQGVYEQYF. The CDR3 DNA follows: TGTGCCAGCAGTTACTCGTCCCAGGGGGTTTACGAGCAGTACTTC.

This chain connects TRBV5-8 to TRBJ2-2; D unresolved. Germline V gene data show CDR1 as SGHTS and CDR2 as YDEGEE. The CDR3 contains 15 residues. The V gene lost 0 bases and the J gene lost 7 bases, with 13 bases spanning the gap. The CDR3 spells CASSLGIRTHGELFF. Here the CDR3 DNA reads TGTGCCAGCAGCTTGGGCATAAGGACCCACGGGGAGCTGTTTTTT.

The rearrangement uses TRBV6-4 and TRBJ1-1; D possibly corresponds to TRBD1 (6 bases). CDR1 MRHNA and CDR2 SNTAGT come from the germline V gene. Trimming took 5 bases from V and 3 from J, leaving 10 bases between them. The CDR3 has 13 residues. CDR3: CASSFEGDTEAFF. DNA for the CDR3: TGTGCCAGCAGTTTCGAGGGGGACACTGAAGCTTTCTTT.

This rearrangement joins TRBV7-9 to TRBJ1-6, with D hard to call. Germline lookup yields CDR1 SEHNR and CDR2 FQNEAQ (reference sequence). The ends were cut back, 5 bases at V and 9 bases at J, with 17 bases in the middle. The CDR3 has 15 residues. CDR3 nucleotides: TGTGCCAGCAGCCCCCGGCAAAACACAGCTTCACCCCTCCACTTT. Amino acids: CASSPRQNTASPLHF. Full variable domain (remainder filled in from reference TRBV7-9 and TRBJ1-6): DTGVSQNPRHKITKRGQNVTFRCDPISEHNRLYWYRQTLGQGPEFLTYFQNEAQLEKSRLLSDRFSAERPKGSFSTLEIQRTEQGDSAMYLCASSPRQNTASPLHFGNGTRLTVT.

V usage is TRBV4-2 and J usage is TRBJ1-3; the D is unclear. V lost 2 bases to trimming and J lost 2 bases, with 13 bases between them. The V gene's germline CDR1 is LGHNA and CDR2 YNFKEQ. This CDR3 comprises 16 residues. CDR3 sequence reads: CASSQSEVQAGNTIYF. The CDR3 region has the DNA TGTGCCAGCAGCCAAAGCGAGGTTCAGGCTGGAAACACCATATATTTT.

The V and J genes are TRBV19 and TRBJ2-6; 8 bases fit TRBD1. Trimming at V came to 7 bases and at J to 2 bases, leaving 4 bases not matched to a gene. The CDR3 contains 15 residues. Germline CDR1 reads LNHDA; CDR2 reads SQIVND (reference sequence). Here the CDR3 reads CASTIRGPGANVLTF. In DNA form, the CDR3 reads TGTGCCAGTACCATCAGGGGGCCTGGGGCCAACGTCCTGACTTTC. Drawing the rest from reference TRBV19 and TRBJ2-6, the complete variable domain is DGGITQSPKYLFRKEGQNVTLSCEQNLNHDAMYWYRQDPGQGLRLIYYSQIVNDFQKGDIAEGYSVSREKKESFPLTVTSAQKNPTAFYLCASTIRGPGANVLTFGAGSRLTVL.

The gene calls are TRBV6-5 and TRBJ2-5, with TRBD1 matching over 7 bases. The V segment lost 6 bases and the J segment 5 bases; nucleotides outside the gene matches: 12. CDR3 length: 15 amino acids. Looked up from germline, CDR1 is MNHEY and CDR2 is SVGAGI. The CDR3 sequence is CASSYGQASSETQYF. CDR3 DNA: TGTGCCAGCAGCTACGGACAGGCTTCGTCGGAGACCCAGTACTTC.

V and J are TRBV19 and TRBJ2-2; 13 bases agree with TRBD2. With V trimmed by 8 bases and J by 6 bases, 3 bases remained unmatched. The CDR3 is made up of 14 amino acids. Per the germline V gene, CDR1 is LNHDA and CDR2 is SQIVND (reference sequence). This CDR3 is CASRTSGSSGELFF. In DNA, the CDR3 is TGTGCCAGTCGGACTAGCGGGAGTTCCGGGGAGCTGTTTTTT.

The V and J genes are TRBV9 and TRBJ2-7; 7 positions match TRBD1. Looked up from germline, CDR1 is SGDLS and CDR2 is YYNGEE. The length of the CDR3 is 14 residues. Germline trimming cut 4 bases from V and 6 bases from J; bases unmatched to any gene: 10. For the CDR3, the DNA is TGTGCCAGCAGCCCCCGTGGGACAGCCGGCGAGCAGTACTTC. This gives the protein CASSPRGTAGEQYF.

The chain couples TRBV5-8 to TRBJ1-2, with D perhaps TRBD1 (5 bases). Germline-derived CDR1 and CDR2 are SGHTS and YDEGEE. There are 14 residues in the CDR3. With 0 bases removed from V and 7 bases from J, the gap between germline ends came to 13 bases. The CDR3 DNA sequence: TGTGCCAGCAGCTTGGGCAGGGTTCGAGGTGGCTACACCTTC. It yields the protein CASSLGRVRGGYTF.

The chain links TRBV27 to TRBJ1-1, with D unclear. V lost 6 bases, J lost 1 base, and 9 bases lay in between. CDR1 is MNHEY and CDR2 is SMNVEV in the germline V gene (reference sequence). The CDR3 spans 13 residues. The CDR3 loop is CASRSYGNTEAFF. The CDR3 DNA reads as TGTGCCAGCAGGTCTTACGGGAACACTGAAGCTTTCTTT.

The genes are TRBV28 and TRBJ2-7, with a tentative D call TRBD2 (6 bases). This CDR3 contains 14 residues. CDR1 is MDHEN, CDR2 SYDVKM, per germline. Between the trimmed V and J ends, which lost 2 bases and 2 bases, there was a span of 10 bases. This CDR3 is CASSLGGTPYEQYF. The CDR3 region has the DNA TGTGCCAGCAGTTTAGGCGGGACCCCCTACGAGCAGTACTTC.

J is TRBJ1-1 and V is TRBV29-1; D gene unclear. The CDR3 loop spans 10 amino acids. Trimming pared 4 bases from V and 4 bases from J, leaving 4 bases between. The germline gives CDR1 SQVTM, CDR2 ANQGSEA. This CDR3 reads CSVAGTEAFF. In nucleotides, the CDR3 is TGCAGCGTTGCGGGCACTGAAGCTTTCTTT.

The chain recombines TRBV30 with TRBJ1-2; perhaps TRBD1 as D (6 bases). V lost 3 bases, J lost 7 bases, and 21 bases lay in between. CDR3 size: 15 residues. Germline V gene sequence: CDR1 GTSNPN, CDR2 SVGIG (reference sequence). This CDR3 reads CAWRGQGWGYGGYTF. CDR3 nucleotides: TGTGCCTGGAGGGGCCAGGGGTGGGGATATGGTGGCTACACCTTC.

The genes are TRBV19 and TRBJ1-5; D gene unclear. This CDR3 has 13 amino acids. CDR1 and CDR2 from the germline V gene are LNHDA and SQIVND (reference sequence). V lost 5 bases and J 5 bases, leaving 10 bases between the germline ends. CDR3 in DNA: TGTGCCAGTAGTCGGACTATCGATCAGCCCCAGCATTTT. It encodes CASSRTIDQPQHF.

V gene TRBV27 combines with J gene TRBJ1-4; D gene unclear. Germline V gene lookup returns CDR1 MNHEY and CDR2 SMNVEV (reference sequence). This CDR3 has 17 amino acids. V was clipped by 6 bases and J by 0 bases, with 17 bases between them. CDR3 protein: CASRRVGSPATNEKLFF. The CDR3 nucleotides are TGTGCCAGCAGAAGGGTAGGAAGCCCGGCAACTAATGAAAAACTGTTTTTT. The full variable domain, its missing parts supplied by reference TRBV27 and TRBJ1-4, is EAQVTQNPRYLITVTGKKLTVTCSQNMNHEYMSWYRQDPGLGLRQIYYSMNVEVTDKGDVPEGYKVSRKEKRNFPLILESPSPNQTSLYFCASRRVGSPATNEKLFFGSGTQLSVL.

This clone was seen a single time. The chain combines TRBV19 with TRBJ2-7; D is undetermined. V was cut by 3 bases and J by 5 bases, with 8 bases left in between. Germline CDR1 is LNHDA and CDR2 is SQIVND (reference sequence). CDR3 length equals 12 residues. The CDR3 sequence is CASSMLGHEQYF. DNA for the CDR3: TGTGCCAGTAGTATGTTAGGGCACGAGCAGTACTTC.

This chain joins TRBV4-2 and TRBJ2-7, with 8 bases identical to TRBD2. This CDR3 is built from 15 residues. Germline V gene lookup returns CDR1 LGHNA and CDR2 YNFKEQ. V shed 1 base and J 4 bases; nucleotides not matched to a gene: 6. The CDR3 sequence is CASSQVGTSTYEQYF. Here the CDR3 DNA reads TGTGCCAGCAGCCAAGTTGGGACTAGTACTTACGAGCAGTACTTC.

This chain uses TRBV7-9 with TRBJ2-1, with D possibly TRBD2 on 5 matching bases. This CDR3 is built from 17 residues. V lost 0 bases to trimming and J lost 0 bases, with 12 bases between them. Germline V CDR1 and CDR2: SEHNR, FQNEAQ (reference sequence). CDR3 sequence reads: CASSLAEGGFSYNEQFF. In DNA form, the CDR3 reads TGTGCCAGCAGCTTAGCGGAAGGCGGGTTCTCCTACAATGAGCAGTTCTTC.

This sequence joins TRBV29-1 and TRBJ2-1; 9 bases map to TRBD1. This CDR3 has 13 residues. Trimming took 5 bases from V and 8 from J; bases not matched to a gene: 7. CDR1 is SQVTM and CDR2 is ANQGSEA in the germline V gene. The CDR3 nucleotides are TGCAGCGTTAGCCGGGACAGGGTACATGAGCAGTTCTTC. Translation gives CSVSRDRVHEQFF.

The chain employs TRBV30 and TRBJ2-7, with TRBD2 identical over 7 bases. In germline, CDR1 is GTSNPN, CDR2 SVGIG (reference sequence). V lost 2 bases to trimming and J lost 9 bases; unmatched junction nucleotides: 16. The CDR3 covers 15 residues. The CDR3 nucleotides are TGTGCCTGGAGTAAGGCGGGTCCCCGCGGGGGTGGGCAGTACTTC. Translation gives CAWSKAGPRGGGQYF.

The chain couples TRBV4-3 to TRBJ2-7, with D unclear. Trimming took off 3 bases at V and 6 bases at J, with 12 bases between the two ends. This CDR3 comprises 13 residues. Germline CDR1 reads LGHNA; CDR2 reads YSLEER. The CDR3: CASSQMVGSEQYF. The CDR3 coding sequence is TGCGCCAGCAGCCAGATGGTCGGGTCCGAGCAGTACTTC.

This rearrangement joins TRBV19 to TRBJ1-1; possibly TRBD1 for D (5 bases). The CDR3 consists of 17 residues. The V gene lost 4 bases and the J gene lost 0 bases, with 18 bases spanning the gap. CDR1 is LNHDA, CDR2 SQIVND, per germline (reference sequence). The CDR3 DNA reads as TGTGCCAGTAGTACCCGGACACTGAGCACGATGAACACTGAAGCTTTCTTT. Amino acid sequence: CASSTRTLSTMNTEAFF.

In its sample, this clone was seen once. The chain has TRBV19 and TRBJ1-5; tentatively, D is TRBD1 (5 bases). Germline loops: CDR1 LNHDA, CDR2 SQIVND (reference sequence). The CDR3 sequence is 13 residues long. Trimming shortened V by 0 bases and J by 12 bases, and 12 bases separated the two germline ends. CDR3 region: CASSIDPGTLQHF. The CDR3 nucleotides are TGTGCCAGTAGTATAGACCCGGGGACCCTCCAGCATTTT. The entire variable domain, with the rest obtained from reference TRBV19 and TRBJ1-5, is as follows: DGGITQSPKYLFRKEGQNVTLSCEQNLNHDAMYWYRQDPGQGLRLIYYSQIVNDFQKGDIAEGYSVSREKKESFPLTVTSAQKNPTAFYLCASSIDPGTLQHFGDGTRLSIL.

The J gene is TRBJ2-2, the V gene TRBV11-3; D ambiguous. V lost 5 bases and J lost 4, with 11 bases in between. CDR1 SGHNT and CDR2 YENEEA come from the germline V gene. The CDR3 contains 14 residues. The DNA of the CDR3 is TGTGCCAGCAGCCCCAGCCCCGGCACCGGGGAGCTGTTTTTT. This translates into CASSPSPGTGELFF.

This rearrangement joins TRBV3-1 (or the pseudogene TRBV3-2) to TRBJ2-1, with TRBD2 matching over 13 bases. Losses at the gene ends were 7 bases for V and 10 bases for J; bases not matched to a gene: 13. CDR1 LGHDT and CDR2 YNNKEL come from the germline V gene (reference sequence). CDR3 size: 16 residues. This chain's CDR3 is CASTFATSGRAAEQFF. For the CDR3, the DNA is TGTGCCAGCACCTTCGCCACTAGCGGGAGGGCCGCGGAGCAGTTCTTC.

The chain links TRBV5-1 to TRBJ1-2, with 7 nucleotides matching TRBD1. V trimming: 4 bases; J trimming: 5 bases; junction bases outside the gene matches: 11. In germline, CDR1 is SGHRS, CDR2 YFSETQ. CDR3 length: 15 residues. This chain's CDR3 is CASSPPGRGQYGYTF. Written as DNA, the CDR3 is TGCGCCAGCAGCCCCCCGGGAAGGGGGCAATATGGCTACACCTTC.

With regard to this clone: Additional DNA sequences in this sample encode the identical CDR3. The chain links TRBV5-4 to TRBJ2-7, with 7 bases matching TRBD1. The germline V gene encodes CDR1 SGHNT and CDR2 YYREEE (reference sequence). After removal of 4 bases from V and 4 bases from J, the junction contained 5 bases not matched to a gene. There are 13 residues in the CDR3. The CDR3 protein is CASSPGTAYEQYF. Written as DNA, the CDR3 is TGTGCCAGCAGCCCGGGGACAGCTTACGAGCAGTACTTC.

This CDR3 is CATASLQKDEQFF. As DNA, the CDR3 is TGTGCCACCGCTTCCCTACAAAAGGATGAGCAGTTCTTC. The chain links TRBV19 to TRBJ2-1, with no clear D. The V and J ends lost 10 bases and 8 bases respectively, with 18 bases between them. Germline assignment: CDR1 LNHDA and CDR2 SQIVND (reference sequence). The CDR3 spans 13 residues.